A selection of T cell receptor beta chains follows, all from one sample in a study of identical twins. TCRdb re-analysed the 5' RACE reads in MiXCR, keeping a single row per CDR3 protein. The sample holds around 1.7 million distinct CDR3 sequences, about 30% seen once. The source material was cord blood. Every receptor here comes from a newborn girl in good health. Both conserved end residues are part of each CDR3. Each record gives: V gene, J gene, D gene, clone size, CDR3 protein, CDR3 DNA. A D gene is named only where the DNA matches it firmly. The size field is filled for only some rows; it gives once, few, many or a size class.

TRBV7-2	TRBJ1-2	.	.	CASSPFLSTGSNYGYTF	TGTGCCAGCAGCCCCTTCTTATCGACAGGTTCTAACTATGGCTACACCTTC
TRBV27	TRBJ2-3	TRBD2	many	CASSPTSGLTDTQYF	TGTGCCAGCAGTCCGACTAGCGGGCTCACAGATACGCAGTATTTT
TRBV24-1	TRBJ2-7	TRBD2	few	CATKTTSDSYEQYF	TGTGCCACCAAAACGACTAGCGACTCCTACGAGCAGTACTTC
TRBV10-3	TRBJ1-1	.	few	CAISQGPVLNTEAFF	TGTGCCATCAGCCAGGGACCGGTACTGAACACTGAAGCTTTCTTT
TRBV10-3	TRBJ1-1	TRBD1	few	CAISEATGMNTEAFF	TGTGCCATCAGTGAGGCGACAGGGATGAACACTGAAGCTTTCTTT
TRBV27	TRBJ2-7	.	.	CASSLTADSSYEQYF	TGTGCCAGCAGTTTAACCGCGGACAGCTCCTACGAGCAGTACTTC
TRBV20-1	TRBJ2-7	TRBD1	.	CSASPTGDSYEQYF	TGCAGTGCTAGCCCCACAGGGGATTCCTACGAGCAGTACTTC
TRBV20-1	TRBJ1-1	.	few	CSRDPHTILNTEAFF	TGCAGCCGCGACCCACACACAATCTTGAACACTGAAGCTTTCTTT
TRBV5-8	TRBJ1-3	.	.	CASSPRARTDGNTIYF	TGTGCCAGCAGCCCGCGGGCAAGGACGGATGGAAACACCATATATTTT
TRBV14	TRBJ1-4	.	few	CASSQFRAHNEKLFF	TGTGCCAGCAGCCAATTCCGGGCCCATAATGAAAAACTGTTTTTT
TRBV10-3	TRBJ1-1	.	few	CAIKGTSMNTEAFF	TGTGCCATCAAGGGGACAAGCATGAACACTGAAGCTTTCTTT
TRBV3-1	TRBJ2-5	.	many	CASSPSRAAYQETQYF	TGTGCCAGCAGCCCATCGAGAGCTGCGTACCAAGAGACCCAGTACTTC
TRBV20-1	TRBJ2-1	TRBD2	few	CSATGLAYNEQFF	TGCAGTGCTACGGGACTAGCCTACAATGAGCAGTTCTTC
TRBV3-1	TRBJ2-7	TRBD2	.	CASSQVSGRGAYEQYF	TGTGCCAGCAGCCAAGTTAGCGGGAGAGGGGCCTACGAGCAGTACTTC
TRBV6-4	TRBJ2-7	TRBD2	many	CASSLLAGVAYEQYF	TGTGCCAGCAGTTTACTAGCGGGAGTGGCCTACGAGCAGTACTTC
TRBV12-3/TRBV12-4	TRBJ1-2	TRBD1	.	CASSLGATGSDGDYTF	TGCGCCAGCAGTTTAGGGGCGACAGGGTCCGACGGGGACTACACCTTC
TRBV12-3/TRBV12-4	TRBJ2-1	.	.	CASSFLLNYNEQFF	TGTGCCAGCAGTTTTCTCCTAAACTACAATGAGCAGTTCTTC
TRBV14	TRBJ2-4	.	few	CASSHADIQYF	TGTGCCAGCAGCCACGCGGACATTCAGTACTTC
TRBV11-2	TRBJ2-7	.	few	CASSSLWARTTYEQYF	TGTGCCAGCAGCTCGCTCTGGGCGCGGACCACCTACGAGCAGTACTTC
TRBV12-3/TRBV12-4	TRBJ1-2	.	many	CASSSGHNYGYTF	TGTGCCAGCAGTTCGGGACATAACTATGGCTACACCTTC
TRBV30	TRBJ1-2	.	.	CAWLEPGYGYTF	TGTGCCTGGCTCGAGCCGGGGTATGGCTACACCTTC
TRBV5-1	TRBJ1-1	TRBD1	.	CANSSYPGQTSMNTEAFF	TGCGCCAACAGCTCCTACCCGGGACAGACCTCTATGAACACTGAAGCTTTCTTT
TRBV12-3/TRBV12-4	TRBJ2-1	TRBD1	.	CASSLGTGGTNEQFF	TGTGCCAGCAGTTTGGGGACAGGGGGCACCAATGAGCAGTTCTTC
TRBV28	TRBJ2-3	TRBD1	few	CASSLSGQGRDTQYF	TGTGCCAGCAGTTTATCGGGACAGGGGAGAGATACGCAGTATTTT
TRBV12-3/TRBV12-4	TRBJ2-1	.	.	CASSARNEQFF	TGTGCCAGCAGCGCTAGAAATGAGCAGTTCTTC
TRBV7-2	TRBJ2-1	TRBD2	once	CASSPPGLAGGPISYNEQFF	TGTGCCAGCAGTCCGCCGGGACTAGCGGGGGGCCCGATCTCCTACAATGAGCAGTTCTTC
TRBV9	TRBJ2-3	.	.	CASSPAKGWTDTQYF	TGTGCCAGCAGCCCCGCTAAGGGGTGGACAGATACGCAGTATTTT
TRBV9	TRBJ2-4	TRBD2	.	CASSLGTSGRGLAKNIQYF	TGTGCCAGCAGCCTCGGGACTAGCGGGAGGGGCCTAGCCAAAAACATTCAGTACTTC
TRBV13	TRBJ1-2	.	.	CASSFLTPTYGYTF	TGTGCCAGCAGCTTCCTCACACCAACCTATGGCTACACCTTC
TRBV28	TRBJ2-7	.	.	CASSAPGLVYEQYF	TGTGCCAGCAGTGCCCCGGGACTGGTCTACGAGCAGTACTTC
TRBV5-4	TRBJ2-3	.	many	CASSLAGMADTQYF	TGTGCCAGCAGCTTGGCCGGGATGGCGGATACGCAGTATTTT
TRBV14	TRBJ2-7	.	few	CASSQADSSYNEQYF	TGTGCCAGCAGCCAAGCGGACTCGAGCTACAATGAGCAGTACTTC
TRBV28	TRBJ2-3	.	.	CAISDLTTSTDTQYF	TGTGCCATCAGTGACCTAACAACTAGCACAGATACGCAGTATTTT
TRBV7-9	TRBJ2-1	.	.	CASSPYGASSYEQFF	TGTGCCAGCAGCCCGTACGGGGCGAGCTCCTACGAGCAGTTCTTC
TRBV27	TRBJ2-1	.	many	CASSQLSYRNEQFF	TGTGCCAGCAGTCAATTATCATACAGAAATGAGCAGTTCTTC
TRBV6-2/TRBV6-3	TRBJ1-1	.	.	CASSYSITEAFF	TGTGCCAGCAGTTACTCGATTACAGAAGCTTTCTTT
TRBV25-1	TRBJ2-1	TRBD2	few	CASSVVLAGGLYNEQFF	TGTGCCAGCAGTGTAGTACTAGCGGGAGGCCTATACAATGAGCAGTTCTTC
TRBV20-1	TRBJ2-1	TRBD2	.	CSALTTSGGLIGEQFF	TGCAGTGCTCTGACCACTAGCGGGGGCCTTATCGGTGAGCAGTTCTTC
TRBV10-3	TRBJ2-3	TRBD1	many	CAIREGTGGKDTQYF	TGTGCCATCAGAGAGGGGACAGGGGGCAAAGATACGCAGTATTTT
TRBV6-5	TRBJ2-3	.	many	CASSYGDTQYF	TGTGCCAGCAGTTACGGGGATACGCAGTATTTT
TRBV14	TRBJ1-2	.	few	CASSQAPGANYGYTF	TGTGCCAGCAGCCAAGCCCCTGGAGCTAACTATGGCTACACCTTC
TRBV14	TRBJ2-1	.	.	CASSQWSSPYNEQFF	TGTGCCAGCAGCCAGTGGAGCTCCCCCTACAATGAGCAGTTCTTC
TRBV30	TRBJ1-2	.	.	CAWREFYGHTF	TGTGCCTGGAGGGAGTTCTATGGCCACACCTTC
TRBV4-2	TRBJ2-1	.	many	CASSQDYSYNEQFF	TGTGCCAGCAGCCAAGACTACTCCTACAATGAGCAGTTCTTC
TRBV10-3	TRBJ2-5	.	.	CATQKGSGDPYNEQYF	TGTGCCACCCAAAAAGGCTCGGGAGATCCCTACAATGAGCAGTACTTC
TRBV12-3/TRBV12-4	TRBJ1-2	TRBD1	many	CASSLGQGHGYTF	TGTGCCAGCAGCTTAGGACAGGGTCATGGCTACACCTTC
TRBV5-1	TRBJ2-3	.	.	CASSLEVGSTDTQYF	TGCGCCAGCAGCTTGGAGGTGGGATCCACAGATACGCAGTATTTT
TRBV20-1	TRBJ1-4	TRBD1	few	CSADRGSNEKLFF	TGCAGTGCCGACAGGGGGTCTAATGAAAAACTGTTTTTT
TRBV13	TRBJ2-1	TRBD2	.	CASSLELAGRGEQFF	TGTGCCAGCAGCTTAGAACTAGCGGGAAGGGGTGAGCAGTTCTTC
TRBV6-5	TRBJ1-6	.	.	CASSYSRSAGRLGSPLHF	TGTGCCAGCAGTTACTCGAGGTCGGCCGGCAGGTTAGGTTCACCCCTCCACTTT
TRBV7-9	TRBJ2-2	TRBD2	.	CASSVIGREGTGELFF	TGTGCCAGCAGCGTAATCGGACGGGAGGGCACCGGGGAGCTGTTTTTT
TRBV20-1	TRBJ1-2	.	many	CSARRYYGYTF	TGCAGTGCTAGACGGTACTATGGCTACACCTTC
TRBV5-1	TRBJ2-2	TRBD2	.	CASGPKTSGGLNTGELFF	TGCGCCAGCGGCCCGAAAACTAGCGGGGGATTGAACACCGGGGAGCTGTTTTTT
TRBV18	TRBJ2-7	.	.	CASSPVQGPSYEQYF	TGTGCCAGCTCACCCGTCCAGGGTCCTTCCTACGAGCAGTACTTC
TRBV4-1	TRBJ2-7	TRBD1	.	CASSQQDRAYEQYF	TGCGCCAGCAGCCAACAGGACAGGGCCTACGAGCAGTACTTC